The T cell receptor (beta chain) under discussion was sequenced for a study of blood T cell repertoires in COVID-19. Study-level background: Samples taken during acute and convalescent COVID-19 were collected in the United States, Italy and Spain. The cDNA or gDNA used as material had been derived from T cells, B-cell-depleted T cells, or PBMCs.

This CDR3 is 13 amino acids long. CDR1 and CDR2 from the germline V gene are GTSNPN and SVGIG (reference sequence). With 0 bases removed from V and 6 bases from J, the gap between germline ends came to 9 bases. Original handling: Amplification of reference gene primers provided the estimated nucleated cell counts. Assay used: immunoSEQ multiplex PCR; TCRdb lists only in-frame clones, some missing. Clone size and the V and J calls come from that table; the DNA yielded D and trimming. The repertoire has tens of thousands of clones, 82% of them found once; the top ten carry roughly 15%. The specimen was peripheral blood. This sequence originates from a woman of 80 years or more with acute or convalescent COVID-19. This chain uses TRBV30 with TRBJ1-5, with TRBD1 as a possible D gene (5 bases). The CDR3 is CAWSVQGGQPQHF. DNA for the CDR3: TGTGCCTGGAGTGTTCAGGGCGGTCAGCCCCAGCATTTT.